This T cell receptor beta chain appears in the sequencing data of a study of cytomegalovirus exposure and HLA in healthy donors. For the study at large: According to later analysis, the same platform produced the roughly 130 validation and several hundred first-cohort repertoires.

Method: immunoSEQ multiplex PCR; TCRdb's copy keeps in-frame clones and lacks some. In the table there are 200,000 to 250,000 clones, 75% to 90% of which are singletons. Per germline, CDR1 SGHVS and CDR2 FQNEAQ. The CDR3 runs to 15 residues. Germline trimming cut 4 bases from V and 4 bases from J; bases unmatched to any gene: 5. The receptor was isolated from a woman in her 30s in good health and CMV-seropositive. The J gene is TRBJ2-1, the V gene TRBV7-8, with TRBD2 matching 9 bases. Material: PBMCs. The CDR3 DNA reads TGTGCCAGCAGCTCTAGACTAGCGGTGTACAATGAGCAGTTCTTC. Protein: CASSSRLAVYNEQFF. The complete variable domain, with remaining parts taken from reference TRBV7-8 and TRBJ2-1, reads GAGVSQSPRYKVAKRGQDVALRCDPISGHVSLFWYQQALGQGPEFLTYFQNEAQLDKSGLPSDRFFAERPEGSVSTLKIQRTQQEDSAVYLCASSSRLAVYNEQFFGPGTRLTVL.